A single T cell receptor beta chain is shown here with its context. No antigen is known for it. PCR involved 60 Vbeta and 13 Jbeta primers. Measured with immunoSEQ multiplex PCR; TCRdb has only the in-frame clones, and not every one. The sample carries approximately 190,000 clones, about 70% recorded once. The record originates from a study of cytomegalovirus exposure and HLA in healthy donors. General study points: In an earlier analysis, most TCR beta V segments were productive about 87% or about 30% of the time. The study found most TCR sequences rare, yet found some public TCRs in many donors.

The CDR3 runs 16 residues. Germline-derived CDR1 and CDR2 are PRHDT and FYEKMQ (reference sequence). Trimming removed 6 bases from V and 4 bases from J; junction bases left unmatched: 13. The sequencing input was PBMCs. The sequence derives from a man between 35 and 55 years old in good health and CMV-seropositive. This chain connects TRBV13 to TRBJ1-2, with 8 bases that match TRBD1. The CDR3 region has the DNA TGTGCCAGCAGACGTGGGACAGGAGAAAAAAGCTATGGCTACACCTTC. Its protein product is CASRRGTGEKSYGYTF.